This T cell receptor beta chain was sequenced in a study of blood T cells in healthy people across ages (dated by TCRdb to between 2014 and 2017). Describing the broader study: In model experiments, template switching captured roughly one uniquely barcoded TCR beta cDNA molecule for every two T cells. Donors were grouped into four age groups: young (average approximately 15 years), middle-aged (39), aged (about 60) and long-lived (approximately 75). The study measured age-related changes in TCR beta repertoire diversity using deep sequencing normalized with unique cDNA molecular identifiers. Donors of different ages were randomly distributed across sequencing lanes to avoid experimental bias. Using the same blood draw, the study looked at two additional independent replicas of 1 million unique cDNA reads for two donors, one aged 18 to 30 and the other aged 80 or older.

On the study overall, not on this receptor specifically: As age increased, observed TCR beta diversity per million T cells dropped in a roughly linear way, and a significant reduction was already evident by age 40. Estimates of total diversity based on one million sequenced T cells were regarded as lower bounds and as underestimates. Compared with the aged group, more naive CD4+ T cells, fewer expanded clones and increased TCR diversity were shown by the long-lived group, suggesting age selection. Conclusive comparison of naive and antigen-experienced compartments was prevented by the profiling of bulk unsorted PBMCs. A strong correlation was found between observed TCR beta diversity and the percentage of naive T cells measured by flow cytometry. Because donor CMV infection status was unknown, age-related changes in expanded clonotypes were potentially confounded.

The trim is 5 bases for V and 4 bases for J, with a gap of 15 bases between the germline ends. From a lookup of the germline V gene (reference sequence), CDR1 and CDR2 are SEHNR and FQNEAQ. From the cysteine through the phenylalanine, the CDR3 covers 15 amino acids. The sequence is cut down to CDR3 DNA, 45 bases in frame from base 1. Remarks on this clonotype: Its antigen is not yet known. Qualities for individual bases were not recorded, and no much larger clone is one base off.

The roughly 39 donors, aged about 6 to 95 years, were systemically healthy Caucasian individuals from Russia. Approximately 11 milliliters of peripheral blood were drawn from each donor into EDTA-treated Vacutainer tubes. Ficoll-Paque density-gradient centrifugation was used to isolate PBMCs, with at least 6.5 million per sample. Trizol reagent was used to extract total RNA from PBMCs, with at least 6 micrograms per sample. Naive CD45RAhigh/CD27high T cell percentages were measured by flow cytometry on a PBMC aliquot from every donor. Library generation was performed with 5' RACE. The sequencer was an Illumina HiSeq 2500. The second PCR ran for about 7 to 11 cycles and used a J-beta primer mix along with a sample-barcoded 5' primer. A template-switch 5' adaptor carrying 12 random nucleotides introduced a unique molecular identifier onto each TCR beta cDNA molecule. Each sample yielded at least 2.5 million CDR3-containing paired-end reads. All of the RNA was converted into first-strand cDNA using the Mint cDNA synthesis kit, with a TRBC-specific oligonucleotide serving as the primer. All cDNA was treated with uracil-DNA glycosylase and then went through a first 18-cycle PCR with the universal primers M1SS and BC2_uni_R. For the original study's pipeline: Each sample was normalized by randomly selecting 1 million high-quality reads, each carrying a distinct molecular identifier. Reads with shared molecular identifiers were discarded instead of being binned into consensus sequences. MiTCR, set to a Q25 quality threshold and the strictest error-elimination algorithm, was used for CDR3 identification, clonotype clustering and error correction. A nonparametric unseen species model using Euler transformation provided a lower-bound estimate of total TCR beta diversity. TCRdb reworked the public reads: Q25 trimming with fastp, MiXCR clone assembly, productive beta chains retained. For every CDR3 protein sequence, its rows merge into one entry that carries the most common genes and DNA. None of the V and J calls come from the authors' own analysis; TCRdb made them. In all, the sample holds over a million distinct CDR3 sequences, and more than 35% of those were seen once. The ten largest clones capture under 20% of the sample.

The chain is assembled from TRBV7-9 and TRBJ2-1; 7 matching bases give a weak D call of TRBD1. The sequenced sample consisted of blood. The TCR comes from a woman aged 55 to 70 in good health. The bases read TGTGCCAGCAGCCAGCCAGGGGGGCGGTACAATGAGCAGTTCTTC. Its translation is CASSQPGGRYNEQFF.